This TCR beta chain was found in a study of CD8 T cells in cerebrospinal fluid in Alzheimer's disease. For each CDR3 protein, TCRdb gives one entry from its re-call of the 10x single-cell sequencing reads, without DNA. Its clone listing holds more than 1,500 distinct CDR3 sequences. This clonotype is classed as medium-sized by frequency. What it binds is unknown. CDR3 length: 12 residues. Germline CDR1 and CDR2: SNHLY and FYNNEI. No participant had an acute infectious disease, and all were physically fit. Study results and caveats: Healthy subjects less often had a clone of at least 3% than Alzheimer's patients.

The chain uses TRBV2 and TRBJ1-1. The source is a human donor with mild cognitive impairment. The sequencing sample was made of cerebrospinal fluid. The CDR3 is CASSERNTEAFF.